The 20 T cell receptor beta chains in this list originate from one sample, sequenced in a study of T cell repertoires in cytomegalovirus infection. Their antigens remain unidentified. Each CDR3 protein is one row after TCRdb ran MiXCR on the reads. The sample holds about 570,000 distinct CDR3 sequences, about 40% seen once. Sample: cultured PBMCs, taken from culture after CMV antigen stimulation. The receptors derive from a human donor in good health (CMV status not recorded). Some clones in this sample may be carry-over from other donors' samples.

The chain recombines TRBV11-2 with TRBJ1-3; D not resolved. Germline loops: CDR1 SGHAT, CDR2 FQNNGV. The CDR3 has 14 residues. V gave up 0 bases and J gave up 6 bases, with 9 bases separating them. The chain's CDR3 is CASSLDRAENTIYF. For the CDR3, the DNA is TGTGCCAGCAGCTTAGATCGGGCGGAAAACACCATATATTTT.

CDR3 nucleotides: TGTGCCAGCAGCTTGTCCCTTGGTCAGCCCCAGCATTTT. The encoded protein is CASSLSLGQPQHF. This chain connects TRBV5-4 to TRBJ1-5; no clear D gene. The germline gives CDR1 SGHNT, CDR2 YYREEE (reference sequence). V was clipped by 1 base and J by 6 bases, with 8 bases between them. The CDR3 covers 13 residues.

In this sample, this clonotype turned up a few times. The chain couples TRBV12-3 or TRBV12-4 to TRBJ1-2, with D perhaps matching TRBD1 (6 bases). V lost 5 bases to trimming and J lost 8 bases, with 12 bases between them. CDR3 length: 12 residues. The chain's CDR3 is CASSRQAGGYTF. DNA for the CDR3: TGTGCCAGCAGTCGACAGGCAGGGGGCTACACCTTC.

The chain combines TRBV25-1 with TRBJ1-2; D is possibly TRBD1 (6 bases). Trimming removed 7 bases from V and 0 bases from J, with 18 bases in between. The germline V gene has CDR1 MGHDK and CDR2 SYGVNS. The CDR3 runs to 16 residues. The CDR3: CASTAGGAEANYGYTF. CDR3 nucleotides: TGTGCCAGCACCGCCGGGGGGGCGGAAGCTAACTATGGCTACACCTTC.

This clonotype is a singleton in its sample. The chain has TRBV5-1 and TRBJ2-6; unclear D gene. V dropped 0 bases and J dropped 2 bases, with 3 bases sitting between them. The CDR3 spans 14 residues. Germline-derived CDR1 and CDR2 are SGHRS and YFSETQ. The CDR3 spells CASSLDTGANVLTF. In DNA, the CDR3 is TGCGCCAGCAGCTTGGACACTGGGGCCAACGTCCTGACTTTC.

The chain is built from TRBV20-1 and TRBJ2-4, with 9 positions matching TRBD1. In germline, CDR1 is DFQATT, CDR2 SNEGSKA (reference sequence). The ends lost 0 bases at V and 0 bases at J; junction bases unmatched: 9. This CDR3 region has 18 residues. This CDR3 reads CSARDLTGGFIAKNIQYF. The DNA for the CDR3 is TGCAGTGCTAGAGATTTAACAGGGGGCTTTATAGCCAAAAACATTCAGTACTTC.

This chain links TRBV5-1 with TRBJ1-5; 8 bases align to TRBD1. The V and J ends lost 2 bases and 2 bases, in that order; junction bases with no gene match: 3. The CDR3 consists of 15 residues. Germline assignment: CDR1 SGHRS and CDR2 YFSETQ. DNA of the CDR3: TGCGCCAGCAGCTTCTGGGGACAGGGCAATCAGCCCCAGCATTTT. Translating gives CASSFWGQGNQPQHF.

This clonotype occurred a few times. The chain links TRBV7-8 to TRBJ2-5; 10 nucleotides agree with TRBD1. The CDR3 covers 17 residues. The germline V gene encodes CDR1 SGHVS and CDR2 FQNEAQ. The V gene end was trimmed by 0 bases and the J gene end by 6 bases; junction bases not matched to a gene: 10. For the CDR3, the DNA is TGTGCCAGCAGCTTAGCGAGGGTGACAGGGGGCAGGAAGACCCAGTACTTC. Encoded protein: CASSLARVTGGRKTQYF.

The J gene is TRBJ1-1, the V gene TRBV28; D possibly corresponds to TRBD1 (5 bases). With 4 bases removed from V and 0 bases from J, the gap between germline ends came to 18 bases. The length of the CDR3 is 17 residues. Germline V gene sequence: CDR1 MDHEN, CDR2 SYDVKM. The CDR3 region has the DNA TGTGCCAGCAGTTCCTTTTCAGAGGGGCCAGTGAACACTGAAGCTTTCTTT. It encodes CASSSFSEGPVNTEAFF.

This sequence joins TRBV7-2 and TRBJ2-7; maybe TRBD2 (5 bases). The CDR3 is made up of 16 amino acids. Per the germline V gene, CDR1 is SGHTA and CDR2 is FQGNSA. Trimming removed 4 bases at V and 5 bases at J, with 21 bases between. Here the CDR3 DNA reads TGTGCCAGCAGCTATAGTGGAGGAACACTACCCCACGAGCAGTACTTC. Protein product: CASSYSGGTLPHEQYF.

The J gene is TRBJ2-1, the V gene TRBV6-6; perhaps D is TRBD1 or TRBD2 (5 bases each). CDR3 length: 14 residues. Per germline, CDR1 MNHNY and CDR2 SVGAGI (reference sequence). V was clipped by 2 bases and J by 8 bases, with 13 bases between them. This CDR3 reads CASSYLRLGDEQFF. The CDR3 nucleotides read TGTGCCAGCAGTTACCTCCGACTGGGGGATGAGCAGTTCTTC.

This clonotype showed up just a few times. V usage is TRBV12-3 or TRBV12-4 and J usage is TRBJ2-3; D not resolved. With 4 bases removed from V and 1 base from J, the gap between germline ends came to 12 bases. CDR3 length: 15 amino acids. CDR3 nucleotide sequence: TGTGCCAGCAGTTCCGGGCCGGCCGGCACAGATACGCAGTATTTT. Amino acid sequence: CASSSGPAGTDTQYF.

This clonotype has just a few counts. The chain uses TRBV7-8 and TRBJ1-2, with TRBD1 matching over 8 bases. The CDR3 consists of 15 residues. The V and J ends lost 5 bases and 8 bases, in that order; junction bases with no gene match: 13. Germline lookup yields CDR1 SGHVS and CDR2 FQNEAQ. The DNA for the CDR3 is TGTGCCAGCAGCGAACGTTTCGCAGGGGGCGGGGGCTACACCTTC. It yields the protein CASSERFAGGGGYTF.

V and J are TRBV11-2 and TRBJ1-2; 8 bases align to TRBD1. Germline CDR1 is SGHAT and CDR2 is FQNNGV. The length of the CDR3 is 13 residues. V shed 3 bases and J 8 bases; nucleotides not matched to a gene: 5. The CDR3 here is CASSFSAGGGYTF. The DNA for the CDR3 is TGTGCCAGCAGCTTCTCAGCAGGGGGCGGCTACACCTTC.

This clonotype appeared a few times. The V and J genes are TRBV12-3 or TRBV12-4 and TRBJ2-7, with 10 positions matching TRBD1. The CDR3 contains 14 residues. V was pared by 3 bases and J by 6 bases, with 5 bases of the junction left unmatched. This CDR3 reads CASSFGDRGGEQYF. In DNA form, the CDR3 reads TGTGCCAGCAGTTTCGGGGACAGGGGAGGCGAGCAGTACTTC.

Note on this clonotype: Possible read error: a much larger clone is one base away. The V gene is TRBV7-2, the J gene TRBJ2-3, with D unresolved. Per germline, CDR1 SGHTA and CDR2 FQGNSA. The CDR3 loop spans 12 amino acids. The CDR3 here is CAISFDLLTQYF. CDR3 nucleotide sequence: TGTGCCATCAGCTTTGATCTCCTTACGCAGTATTTT.

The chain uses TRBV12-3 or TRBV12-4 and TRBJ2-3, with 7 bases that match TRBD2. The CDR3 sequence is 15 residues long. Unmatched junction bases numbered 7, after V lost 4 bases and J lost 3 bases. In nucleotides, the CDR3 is TGTGCCAGCAGTTCGAGCGGGGAAGGAACAGATACGCAGTATTTT. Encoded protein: CASSSSGEGTDTQYF.

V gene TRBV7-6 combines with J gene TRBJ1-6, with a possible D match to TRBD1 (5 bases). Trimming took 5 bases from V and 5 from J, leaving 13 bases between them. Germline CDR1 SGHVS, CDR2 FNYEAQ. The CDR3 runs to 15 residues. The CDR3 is CASSRAGANNSPLHF. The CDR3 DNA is TGTGCCAGCAGCCGTGCCGGGGCCAATAATTCACCCCTCCACTTT.

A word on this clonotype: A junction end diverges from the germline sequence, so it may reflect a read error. CDR3 in DNA: TGTGCCAGCATCTTAGCGGGATACGAAGACACCCAGTACTTC. It encodes CASILAGYEDTQYF. The chain joins TRBV7-8 to TRBJ2-5; 8 nucleotides agree with TRBD2. CDR3 length equals 14 residues. Germline CDR1 SGHVS, CDR2 FQNEAQ.

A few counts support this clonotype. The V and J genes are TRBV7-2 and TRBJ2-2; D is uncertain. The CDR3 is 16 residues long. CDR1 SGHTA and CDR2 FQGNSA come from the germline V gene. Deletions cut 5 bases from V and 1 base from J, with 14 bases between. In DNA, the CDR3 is TGTGCCAGCAGCGTCCGTGGGCCACTGAACACCGGGGAGCTGTTTTTT. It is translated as CASSVRGPLNTGELFF.